The clone carrying this T cell receptor (beta chain) was counted many times. This entry comes from a study of CD8+CD57+ T cells in acquired aplastic anemia. Study-level information: On average, sorted CD4+ and CD8+ cells gave roughly 2.9 ug of DNA.

Germline V gene sequence: CDR1 SGHTA, CDR2 FQGTGA. This CDR3 region has 13 residues. V dropped 0 bases and J dropped 0 bases, with 2 bases sitting between them. An expansion of CD8+CD57+ cells by flow cytometry had been shown in patients chosen for sequencing. Using genomic DNA as the template, TCR beta VDJ and CDR3 profiling was carried out. TCRdb reprocessed the reads with MiXCR, giving one entry per CDR3 protein. The sample includes around 150,000 distinct CDR3 sequences, around half of them seen just once. Input material: sorted CD4+, CD8+, or CD8+CD57+ T cells (not recorded which) from PBMCs. The rearrangement uses TRBV7-3 and TRBJ1-1; D not certain. The receptor's source is a human donor with aplastic anemia. The CDR3 here is CASSLTVNTEAFF. The DNA for the CDR3 is TGTGCCAGCAGCTTAACGGTGAACACTGAAGCTTTCTTT.